This TCR beta chain was found in a study of blood T cell repertoires in COVID-19. Study details: There were acute and convalescent COVID-19 samples, and they came from the United States, Italy and Spain.

As handled by the study authors: Estimates of nucleated cell counts were drawn from the amplification of reference gene primers. The table came from immunoSEQ multiplex PCR; TCRdb's copy has only in-frame clones and leaves some out. V and J calls and clone size are given by that table; D and trimming were obtained from the DNA. The sample yields about 51,000 clones, less than 95% seen once. Per germline, CDR1 KGHDR and CDR2 SFDVKD. The CDR3 loop spans 15 amino acids. Trimming removed 10 bases from V and 0 bases from J, with 16 bases in between. The clonotype originates from a man between 50 and 59 years old with acute or convalescent COVID-19. The chain has TRBV24-1 and TRBJ2-3; D perhaps matches TRBD1 (6 bases). The sample comprised peripheral blood. CDR3 DNA: TGTGCCACTACTAACAGGGACCATAGCACAGATACGCAGTATTTT. Its translation is CATTNRDHSTDTQYF.